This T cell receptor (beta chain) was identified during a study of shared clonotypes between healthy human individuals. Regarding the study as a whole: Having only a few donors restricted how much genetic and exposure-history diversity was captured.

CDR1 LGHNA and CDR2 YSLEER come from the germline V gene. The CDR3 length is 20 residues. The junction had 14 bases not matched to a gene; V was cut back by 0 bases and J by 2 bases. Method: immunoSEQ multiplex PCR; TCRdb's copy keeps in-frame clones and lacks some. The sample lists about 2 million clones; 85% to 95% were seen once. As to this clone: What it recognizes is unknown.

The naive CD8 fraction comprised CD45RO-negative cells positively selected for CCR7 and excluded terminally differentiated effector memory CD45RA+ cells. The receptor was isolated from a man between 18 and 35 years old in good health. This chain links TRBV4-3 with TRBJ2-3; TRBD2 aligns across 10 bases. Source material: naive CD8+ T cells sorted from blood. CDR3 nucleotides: TGCGCCAGCAGCCAAGACCGCCTAGCGGGAGCCCTAGCCCTCACAGATACGCAGTATTTT. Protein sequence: CASSQDRLAGALALTDTQYF.